This TCR beta chain appears in the sequencing data of a study of T cell repertoires in cytomegalovirus infection. Study as a whole: CMV epitopes that were recently identified and HLA-C-restricted were used alongside well-studied HLA-B-restricted ones. Public TCR beta signature analysis indicated the presence of both CMV infection and matching HLA type.

TCRdb ran MiXCR on the reads and lists one entry per CDR3 protein. The table has some 800,000 distinct CDR3 sequences, approximately 32% seen once; the top ten hold around an eighth. As regards this clonotype: Antigen specificity is unknown.

The ends lost 0 bases at V and 4 bases at J; junction bases unmatched: 5. Per germline, CDR1 MNHNY and CDR2 SVGAGI (reference sequence). This CDR3 region has 15 residues. The rearrangement uses TRBV6-6 and TRBJ1-1, with 7 bases fitting TRBD1. Source: cultured CD8+ T cells from PBMCs, taken from culture after CMV antigen stimulation. This TCR derives from a human donor in good health (CMV status not recorded). Some clones in this sample may be carry-over from other donors' samples. The CDR3 loop is CASSYSGQGVTEAFF. The CDR3 region has the DNA TGTGCCAGCAGTTACTCGGGTCAGGGGGTCACTGAAGCTTTCTTT.